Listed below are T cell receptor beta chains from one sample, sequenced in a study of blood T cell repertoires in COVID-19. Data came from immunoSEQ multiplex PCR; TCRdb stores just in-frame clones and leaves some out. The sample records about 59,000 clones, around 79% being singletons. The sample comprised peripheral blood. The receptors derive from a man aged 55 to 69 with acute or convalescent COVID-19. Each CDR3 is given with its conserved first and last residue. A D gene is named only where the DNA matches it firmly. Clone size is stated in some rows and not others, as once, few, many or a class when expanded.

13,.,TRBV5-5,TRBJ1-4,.,CASSQGLDEKLFF,TGTGCCAGCAGCCAGGGTTTAGATGAAAAACTGTTTTTT
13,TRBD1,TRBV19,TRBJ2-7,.,CATRPGQGYEQYF,TGTGCCACCCGACCCGGACAGGGGTACGAGCAGTACTTC
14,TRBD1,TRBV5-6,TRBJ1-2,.,CASSIGQGADGYTF,TGTGCCAGCAGCATCGGACAGGGGGCAGATGGCTACACCTTC
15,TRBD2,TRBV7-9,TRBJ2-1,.,CASSSQTSSGGVQFF,TGTGCCAGCAGCTCGCAAACTTCTAGCGGGGGGGTTCAGTTCTTC
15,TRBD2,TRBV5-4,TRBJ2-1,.,CASSLDGGVYNEQFF,TGTGCCAGCAGCTTGGACGGGGGGGTTTACAATGAGCAGTTCTTC
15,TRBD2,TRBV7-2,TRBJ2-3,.,CASSQRTSGEDTQYF,TGTGCCAGCAGCCAAAGGACTAGCGGGGAAGATACGCAGTATTTT
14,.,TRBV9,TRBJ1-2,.,CASSDLTGFRGYTF,TGTGCCAGCAGCGATCTTACAGGGTTCAGGGGCTACACCTTC
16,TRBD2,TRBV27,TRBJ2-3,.,CASSPLAGVSTDTQYF,TGTGCCAGCAGTCCGCTAGCGGGGGTGAGCACAGATACGCAGTATTTT
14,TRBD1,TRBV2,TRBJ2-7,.,CASSLRQGAYEQYF,TGTGCCAGCAGTTTAAGACAGGGGGCCTACGAGCAGTACTTC
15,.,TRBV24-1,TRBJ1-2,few,CATSEERGINYGYTF,TGTGCCACCAGCGAGGAGAGGGGGATTAACTATGGCTACACCTTC
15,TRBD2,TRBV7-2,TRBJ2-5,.,CASSLQRGPGETQYF,TGTGCCAGCAGCCTCCAGCGGGGGCCGGGGGAGACCCAGTACTTC
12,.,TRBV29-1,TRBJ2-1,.,CSPSTSTHEQFF,TGCAGCCCTAGTACGTCAACCCATGAGCAGTTCTTC
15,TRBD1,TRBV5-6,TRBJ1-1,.,CASSVPGTGGAQAFF,TGTGCCAGCAGCGTCCCCGGGACAGGGGGCGCACAAGCTTTCTTT
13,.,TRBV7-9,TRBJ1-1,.,CASSFTENTEAFF,TGTGCCAGCAGCTTTACAGAGAACACTGAAGCTTTCTTT
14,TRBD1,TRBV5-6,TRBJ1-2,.,CASSPGTGLYGYTF,TGTGCCAGCAGCCCCGGGACAGGCCTCTATGGCTACACCTTC
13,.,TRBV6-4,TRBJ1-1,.,CASRNRAGTEAFF,TGTGCCAGCAGAAACAGGGCTGGCACTGAAGCTTTCTTT
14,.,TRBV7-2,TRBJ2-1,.,CASSVGVRPHEQFF,TGTGCCAGCAGCGTCGGGGTCAGACCCCATGAGCAGTTCTTC
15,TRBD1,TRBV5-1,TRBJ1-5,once,CASSPGQGGNQPQHF,TGCGCCAGCAGCCCGGGACAGGGAGGCAATCAGCCCCAGCATTTT
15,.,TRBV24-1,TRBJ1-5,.,CATSDLGQLNQPQHF,TGTGCCACCAGTGATCTTGGACAGCTCAATCAGCCCCAGCATTTT
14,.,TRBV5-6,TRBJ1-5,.,CASSFRQMNQPQHF,TGTGCCAGCAGCTTTCGACAGATGAATCAGCCCCAGCATTTT
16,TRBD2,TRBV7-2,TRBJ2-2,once,CASRGLAGFNTGELFF,TGTGCCAGCAGAGGACTAGCGGGTTTTAACACCGGGGAGCTGTTTTTT
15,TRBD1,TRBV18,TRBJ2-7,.,CASSPEGARMGEQYF,TGTGCCAGCTCACCAGAGGGGGCGCGAATGGGCGAGCAGTACTTC
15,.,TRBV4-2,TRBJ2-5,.,CASSRGLGDEETQYF,TGTGCCAGCAGCCGGGGGCTGGGGGACGAGGAGACCCAGTACTTC
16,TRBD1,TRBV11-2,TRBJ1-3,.,CASSLRDSGGGNTIYF,TGTGCCAGCAGCCTCCGGGACAGTGGAGGGGGAAACACCATATATTTT
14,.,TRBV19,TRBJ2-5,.,CASSIELRPETQYF,TGTGCCAGTAGTATAGAACTCAGGCCAGAGACCCAGTACTTC
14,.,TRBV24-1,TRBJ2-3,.,CATSDFASRDTQYF,TGTGCCACCAGTGATTTCGCTAGCAGAGATACGCAGTATTTT
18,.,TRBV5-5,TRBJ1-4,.,CASSNSRGRTATNEKLFF,TGTGCCAGCAGCAATAGCAGGGGCAGAACTGCAACTAATGAAAAACTGTTTTTT
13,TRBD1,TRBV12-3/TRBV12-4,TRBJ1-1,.,CASSLGQDTEAFF,TGTGCCAGCAGTCTAGGACAGGACACTGAAGCTTTCTTT
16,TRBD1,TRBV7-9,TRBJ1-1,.,CASSFRQGRRNTEAFF,TGTGCCAGCAGCTTCCGACAGGGGCGGAGGAACACTGAAGCTTTCTTT
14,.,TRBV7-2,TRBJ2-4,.,CASSFPGAKAFQYF,TGTGCCAGCAGCTTTCCAGGGGCGAAGGCCTTTCAGTACTTC
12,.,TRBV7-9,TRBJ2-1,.,CASSFVDNEQFF,TGTGCCAGCAGCTTTGTCGACAATGAGCAGTTCTTC
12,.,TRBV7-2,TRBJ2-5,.,CASSRGQETQYF,TGTGCCAGCAGCCGGGGGCAAGAGACCCAGTACTTC
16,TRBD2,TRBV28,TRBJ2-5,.,CASIRNSGGWGETQYF,TGTGCCAGCATCAGGAATAGCGGGGGCTGGGGGGAGACCCAGTACTTC
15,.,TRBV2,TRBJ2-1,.,CASSGGGGIYNEQFF,TGTGCCAGCAGTGGGGGCGGGGGCATTTACAATGAGCAGTTCTTC
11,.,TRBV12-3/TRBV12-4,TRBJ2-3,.,CASSNTDTQYF,TGTGCCAGCAGCAATACAGATACGCAGTATTTT
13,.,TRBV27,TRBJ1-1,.,CASRRQKNTEAFF,TGTGCCAGCAGGCGCCAAAAGAACACTGAAGCTTTCTTT
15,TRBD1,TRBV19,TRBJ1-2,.,CASSIGGQGNYGYTF,TGTGCCAGTAGTATAGGGGGACAGGGGAACTATGGCTACACCTTC
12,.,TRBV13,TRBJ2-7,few,CASSSRQVGQYF,TGTGCCAGCAGCTCCCGACAGGTCGGGCAGTACTTC
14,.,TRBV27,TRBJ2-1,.,CASAEGGAYNEQFF,TGTGCCAGCGCGGAGGGGGGGGCCTACAATGAGCAGTTCTTC
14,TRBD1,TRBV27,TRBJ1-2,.,CASSLDRGLGGYTF,TGTGCCAGCAGTTTAGACAGGGGGCTAGGGGGCTACACCTTC
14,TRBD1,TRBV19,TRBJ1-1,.,CASSPLDRETEAFF,TGTGCCAGTAGCCCCCTGGACAGGGAGACTGAAGCTTTCTTT